This TCR beta chain was retrieved from a study of cytomegalovirus exposure and HLA in healthy donors. Study-level findings and limits: TCR beta sequences reportedly predicted the HLA-A and HLA-B alleles of most subjects accurately. As a later analysis showed, several of the most significant clusters appeared to be linked to common viral pathogens. A later analysis found most CMV-associated TCR beta chains apparently HLA-restricted.

Of note for this clone: Its antigen is currently unknown.

Healthy bone marrow donors made up the donors. 60 Vbeta and 13 Jbeta primers were used in PCR. The assay was immunoSEQ multiplex PCR, and TCRdb's table has in-frame clones only and misses some. The sample carries under 90,000 clones, approximately 74% recorded once. Trimming took 3 bases from V and 6 from J; bases not matched to a gene: 5. Germline CDR1 and CDR2: SGHDT and YYEEEE. The CDR3 sequence is 14 residues long. The chain has TRBV5-6 and TRBJ2-3, with TRBD1 identical over 9 bases. The origin of this receptor is a man in his forties in good health and CMV-seropositive. Sequencing was done on a sample of PBMCs. The chain's CDR3 is CASSSQGAKDTQYF. CDR3 nucleotides: TGTGCCAGCAGCTCACAGGGGGCAAAGGATACGCAGTATTTT.